This T cell receptor beta chain was sequenced in a study of high-grade serous ovarian cancer treatment subgroups. Study observations and caveats: Bulk tumor TCR sequencing gave no spatial information. TCR relatedness rose with neoantigen level and trended with mutation load. Only CDR3 was analyzed; CDR1 and CDR2 were not.

This CDR3 spans 14 amino acids. Trimming shortened V by 6 bases and J by 3 bases, and 11 bases separated the two germline ends. Germline CDR1 and CDR2: SGHTA and FQGNSA. Tumor tissue was taken before any definitive surgery or chemotherapy was given. The protocol was immunoSEQ multiplex PCR, while the TCRdb copy is restricted to in-frame clones and leaves out a portion. Among 12,000 or so clones, approximately 88% were seen once, and the ten largest hold under 3.5%. With respect to this clone: Its antigen is undetermined.

The rearrangement links TRBV7-2 to TRBJ2-2, with D unclear. The origin of this receptor is a human donor with high-grade serous ovarian cancer. Sequencing was done on a sample of tumor tissue. The CDR3 sequence is CASRSSRDTGELFF. In nucleotides, the CDR3 is TGTGCCAGCAGATCCTCCAGAGACACCGGGGAGCTGTTTTTT.